The 29 T cell receptor beta chains below were found in one sample sequenced in a study of CD8+ T cells in alopecia areata. Treatment here: oral pan-JAK inhibitor, 5-10 mg twice daily. Isolated RNA was reverse transcribed into cDNA used as the sequencing template. Repertoires were generated with immunoSEQ multiplex PCR, while TCRdb's copy carries only in-frame clones and drops some. Counted here are some 210,000 clones, approximately 67% occurring once; the ten biggest clones make up more than 0.95%. Specimen: CD4+ T cells sorted from blood, collected at approximately week 44, from a patient treated with tofacitinib. These receptors originate from a human donor with alopecia areata.

A few counts support this clone. This chain uses TRBV30 with TRBJ1-6; D ambiguous. The CDR3 is made up of 15 amino acids. V lost 3 bases, J lost 9 bases, and 18 bases lay in between. Germline V gives CDR1 GTSNPN, CDR2 SVGIG (reference sequence). The CDR3, as DNA: TGTGCCTGGAGACCAGAAGTATCGGTTAGTTCACCCCTCCACTTT. Its translation: CAWRPEVSVSSPLHF.

The CDR3 nucleotides read TGCAGCATTAAAGCCGGGGACAGGGGCTACGAGCAGTACTTC. It codes for CSIKAGDRGYEQYF. The chain links TRBV29-1 to TRBJ2-7; 10 nucleotides agree with TRBD1. Germline CDR1 is SQVTM and CDR2 is ANQGSEA. The CDR3 loop spans 14 amino acids. J was trimmed by 3 bases and V by 8 bases; bases with no gene match: 10.

This sequence joins TRBV7-2 and TRBJ1-6; D not certain. The CDR3 covers 15 residues. Per the germline V gene, CDR1 is SGHTA and CDR2 is FQGNSA. Trimming stripped 4 bases from V and 6 bases from J, with 13 bases between. The CDR3 sequence is CASSSNLGSNSPLHF. DNA of the CDR3: TGTGCCAGCAGCTCGAACTTAGGGAGTAATTCACCCCTCCACTTT.

The chain employs TRBV19 and TRBJ2-6; the D gene is possibly TRBD1 (6 bases). There are 17 residues in the CDR3. Per germline, CDR1 LNHDA and CDR2 SQIVND (reference sequence). The germline V and J ends were trimmed by 5 bases and 0 bases, with 14 bases remaining between them. The CDR3, as DNA: TGTGCCAGTAGTGACAGGCTTCCTTCCTCTGGGGCCAACGTCCTGACTTTC. This codes for CASSDRLPSSGANVLTF.

This clone was detected only a few times. This rearrangement joins TRBV10-3 to TRBJ2-5, with TRBD2 identical over 12 bases. Per germline, CDR1 ENHRY and CDR2 SYGVKD. The V segment lost 2 bases and the J segment 5 bases; nucleotides outside the gene matches: 3. There are 15 residues in the CDR3. The CDR3 sequence: CAISEKTSGGETQYF. The CDR3 bases are TGTGCCATCAGTGAGAAAACTAGCGGGGGGGAGACCCAGTACTTC.

This clone has only a few counts. V and J are TRBV5-1 and TRBJ2-3, with D hard to call. The germline V gene has CDR1 SGHRS and CDR2 YFSETQ. This CDR3 comprises 11 residues. V was shortened by 6 bases and J by 6 bases, with 8 bases between the two germline ends. The CDR3 here is CASTSGDTQYF. Written as DNA, the CDR3 is TGCGCCAGCACCTCGGGTGATACGCAGTATTTT.

The V gene is TRBV30, the J gene TRBJ1-1; maybe TRBD1 (6 bases). Per the germline V gene, CDR1 is GTSNPN and CDR2 is SVGIG (reference sequence). The ends were cut back, 5 bases at V and 2 bases at J, with 12 bases in the middle. The CDR3 has 13 residues. Here the CDR3 reads CAWSRGINTEAFF. The CDR3 DNA reads TGTGCCTGGTCAAGGGGGATCAACACTGAAGCTTTCTTT.

V and J are TRBV5-1 and TRBJ2-6, with 9 bases fitting TRBD1. V trimming: 3 bases; J trimming: 0 bases; junction bases outside the gene matches: 13. Germline CDR1 and CDR2: SGHRS and YFSETQ. This CDR3 is built from 20 residues. The CDR3 sequence is CASSSISPGQGASGANVLTF. CDR3 DNA sequence: TGCGCCAGCAGCTCGATTTCACCGGGACAGGGAGCCTCTGGGGCCAACGTCCTGACTTTC. Drawing the rest from reference TRBV5-1 and TRBJ2-6, the complete variable domain is KAGVTQTPRYLIKTRGQQVTLSCSPISGHRSVSWYQQTPGQGLQFLFEYFSETQRNKGNFPGRFSGRQFSNSRSEMNVSTLELGDSALYLCASSSISPGQGASGANVLTFGAGSRLTVL.

The CDR3 DNA is TGTGCCAGCAGCTTAGTCGGTGGAAATCAGCCCCAGCATTTT. Translating it yields CASSLVGGNQPQHF. The chain uses TRBV11-2 and TRBJ1-5; D gene unclear. Trimming pared 1 base from V and 4 bases from J, leaving 8 bases between. The CDR3 spans 14 residues. Looked up from germline, CDR1 is SGHAT and CDR2 is FQNNGV.

The chain couples TRBV19 to TRBJ2-5; no firm D call. Germline CDR1 and CDR2: LNHDA and SQIVND (reference sequence). V lost 6 bases and J 2 bases, leaving 19 bases between the germline ends. The length of the CDR3 is 16 residues. The CDR3 spells CASRLTANSQQETQYF. For the CDR3, the DNA is TGTGCCAGTAGGCTTACCGCCAATTCACAACAAGAGACCCAGTACTTC.

The chain has TRBV29-1 and TRBJ1-1; no clear D. Germline CDR1 SQVTM, CDR2 ANQGSEA. CDR3 length: 11 residues. The V end lost 8 bases, the J end lost 0 bases, and 7 bases lay between the germline ends. The CDR3 reads CSYRLNTEAFF. The CDR3 DNA reads TGCAGCTATAGATTGAACACTGAAGCTTTCTTT.

J is TRBJ2-2 and V is TRBV18, with TRBD1 matching over 8 bases. This CDR3 spans 15 amino acids. Looked up from germline, CDR1 is KGHSH and CDR2 is LQKENI. With 2 bases clipped from V and 5 bases from J, the junction kept 4 bases outside the gene matches. The DNA of the CDR3 is TGTGCCAGCTCACCAGGACAGGGCGTTACCGGGGAGCTGTTTTTT. Translation: CASSPGQGVTGELFF.

The chain is built from TRBV7-2 and TRBJ2-1; 10 nucleotides agree with TRBD2. The germline V gene encodes CDR1 SGHTA and CDR2 FQGNSA. There are 15 residues in the CDR3. J lost 5 bases, V lost 6 bases, and 7 bases had no gene match. This CDR3 reads CASSLIAGGHNEQFF. CDR3 sequence (DNA): TGTGCCAGCAGTTTAATAGCGGGGGGCCACAATGAGCAGTTCTTC.

The chain carries TRBV11-2 and TRBJ1-5, with D perhaps matching TRBD1 (5 bases). The germline CDR1 and CDR2 sequences are SGHAT and FQNNGV. The CDR3 loop spans 14 amino acids. Trimming stripped 1 base from V and 11 bases from J, with 15 bases between. CDR3 DNA: TGTGCCAGCAGCTTAGCGGGGCCTGGTCGGACCCAGCATTTT. It specifies CASSLAGPGRTQHF. Full variable domain (remainder filled in from reference TRBV11-2 and TRBJ1-5): EAGVAQSPRYKIIEKRQSVAFWCNPISGHATLYWYQQILGQGPKLLIQFQNNGVVDDSQLPKDRFSAERLKGVDSTLKIQPAKLEDSAVYLCASSLAGPGRTQHFGDGTRLSIL.

The chain carries TRBV18 and TRBJ1-6; TRBD1 agrees at 7 bases. CDR1 and CDR2 from the germline V gene are KGHSH and LQKENI. V was pared by 3 bases and J by 6 bases, with 5 bases of the junction left unmatched. CDR3 size: 15 residues. The CDR3 DNA reads as TGTGCCAGCTCACCTCGACAGGGAACTAATTCACCCCTCCACTTT. It specifies CASSPRQGTNSPLHF.

The chain combines TRBV5-1 with TRBJ2-5; D perhaps matches TRBD2 (5 bases). CDR3 length equals 15 residues. In germline, CDR1 is SGHRS, CDR2 YFSETQ. V was clipped by 1 base and J by 1 base, with 11 bases between them. CDR3 nucleotides: TGCGCCAGCAGCTTGAATGCGGGCAGCCAAGAGACCCAGTACTTC. This encodes CASSLNAGSQETQYF.

This clone was observed a few times. The chain is built from TRBV10-3 and TRBJ1-5, with no clear D. Germline V gene lookup returns CDR1 ENHRY and CDR2 SYGVKD. Trimming shortened V by 7 bases and J by 3 bases, and 10 bases separated the two germline ends. The CDR3 is made up of 13 amino acids. The CDR3 is CAINGGLNQPQHF. CDR3 nucleotides: TGTGCCATCAATGGAGGACTCAATCAGCCCCAGCATTTT.

The J gene is TRBJ2-7, the V gene TRBV6-1; D perhaps matches TRBD1 (6 bases). This CDR3 spans 15 amino acids. Germline V gene data show CDR1 as MNHNS and CDR2 as SASEGT. The ends were cut back, 10 bases at V and 2 bases at J, with 21 bases in the middle. The DNA of the CDR3 is TGTGCCACCCTTTCCTTCCGGGACAATACCTACGAGCAGTACTTC. It translates to CATLSFRDNTYEQYF.

The chain is built from TRBV14 and TRBJ2-6; TRBD1 matches at 8 bases. Germline lookup yields CDR1 SGHDN and CDR2 FVKESK. V shed 0 bases, J shed 0 bases, and the junction held 4 bases outside the gene matches. CDR3 size: 18 residues. CDR3 nucleotides: TGTGCCAGCAGCCAAGAGATCCAGGGGGCCTCTGGGGCCAACGTCCTGACTTTC. Translation: CASSQEIQGASGANVLTF.

This rearrangement joins TRBV30 to TRBJ1-5; D gene ambiguous. This CDR3 is built from 14 residues. The germline CDR1 and CDR2 sequences are GTSNPN and SVGIG (reference sequence). Trimming took 1 base from V and 4 from J, leaving 11 bases between them. CDR3: CAWSARLINQPQHF. DNA of the CDR3: TGTGCCTGGAGTGCCCGGTTGATAAATCAGCCCCAGCATTTT. The full variable domain, completed using reference TRBV30 and TRBJ1-5, is SQTIHQWPATLVQPVGSPLSLECTVEGTSNPNLYWYRQAAGRGLQLLFYSVGIGQISSEVPQNLSASRPQDRQFILSSKKLLLSDSGFYLCAWSARLINQPQHFGDGTRLSIL.

The V and J genes are TRBV4-1 and TRBJ1-2; D gene uncertain. Trimming took 4 bases from V and 5 from J, leaving 20 bases between them. Germline-derived CDR1 and CDR2 are MGHRA and YSYEKL. The CDR3 runs to 16 residues. The CDR3 protein is CASSPSVKSSLYGYTF. CDR3 DNA sequence: TGCGCCAGCAGCCCGAGTGTGAAGAGCTCACTTTATGGCTACACCTTC.

This chain connects TRBV7-2 to TRBJ1-6, with 7 nucleotides matching TRBD1. The CDR3 is 16 amino acids. Germline-derived CDR1 and CDR2 are SGHTA and FQGNSA. The V segment lost 5 bases and the J segment 8 bases; nucleotides outside the gene matches: 12. The CDR3 sequence: CASSPYSGTADSPLHF. The CDR3 DNA follows: TGTGCCAGCAGCCCATACTCCGGGACAGCTGATTCACCCCTCCACTTT.

This clone has a handful of counts. The chain recombines TRBV19 with TRBJ2-2, with D perhaps assigned TRBD1 or TRBD2 (7 bases each). The CDR3 runs 16 residues. Per the germline V gene, CDR1 is LNHDA and CDR2 is SQIVND (reference sequence). V lost 11 bases to trimming and J lost 5 bases, with 24 bases between them. For the CDR3, the DNA is TGTGCCTCCTCCAGGGAGGGGGCTAAGGGGACCGGGGAGCTGTTTTTT. Translation gives CASSREGAKGTGELFF.

The chain combines TRBV29-1 with TRBJ2-7; 9 nucleotides line up with TRBD1. CDR3 size: 15 residues. Losses at the gene ends were 6 bases for V and 0 bases for J; bases not matched to a gene: 9. Germline CDR1 is SQVTM and CDR2 is ANQGSEA. CDR3 sequence (DNA): TGCAGCGTGGAATCCGGGACAGGGCTCTCCTACGAGCAGTACTTC. It encodes CSVESGTGLSYEQYF.

The chain employs TRBV11-2 and TRBJ2-5; 8 bases align to TRBD1. The CDR3 is 15 residues long. The ends lost 0 bases at V and 5 bases at J; junction bases unmatched: 5. Germline assignment: CDR1 SGHAT and CDR2 FQNNGV. The CDR3 DNA is TGTGCCAGCAGCTTAGAACAGGGGGTTTGGGAGACCCAGTACTTC. It is translated as CASSLEQGVWETQYF.

The chain links TRBV29-1 to TRBJ2-3; 8 positions agree with TRBD1. J lost 3 bases, V lost 7 bases, and 6 bases had no gene match. The CDR3 loop spans 13 amino acids. In germline, CDR1 is SQVTM, CDR2 ANQGSEA. CDR3 protein: CSDDRGETDTQYF. The CDR3, as DNA: TGCAGCGACGACAGGGGAGAAACAGATACGCAGTATTTT.

The count of this clone is one. The V and J genes are TRBV27 and TRBJ1-2; 7 bases agree with TRBD1. This CDR3 comprises 15 residues. The germline CDR1 and CDR2 sequences are MNHEY and SMNVEV (reference sequence). Trimming took 0 bases from V and 5 from J; bases not matched to a gene: 6. The CDR3 nucleotides are TGTGCCAGCAGTTTATCAAGTGGCAGGGGGTATGGCTACACCTTC. Encoded protein: CASSLSSGRGYGYTF.

V is TRBV29-1 and J is TRBJ2-7; no clear D gene. Germline loops: CDR1 SQVTM, CDR2 ANQGSEA. V gave up 4 bases and J gave up 6 bases, with 13 bases separating them. The CDR3 is 12 residues long. CDR3 nucleotide sequence: TGCAGCGTTGGTACTGGAGTATCCGAGCAGTACTTC. It encodes CSVGTGVSEQYF.

The rearrangement joins TRBV10-3 to TRBJ2-3, with 7 bases matching TRBD2. V lost 6 bases, J lost 0 bases, and 12 bases stayed unmatched. Germline V lookup: CDR1 ENHRY, CDR2 SYGVKD. The CDR3 covers 17 residues. CDR3 region: CAIRAQTSSGSTDTQYF. CDR3 sequence (DNA): TGTGCCATCAGGGCTCAGACTTCTAGCGGAAGCACAGATACGCAGTATTTT.